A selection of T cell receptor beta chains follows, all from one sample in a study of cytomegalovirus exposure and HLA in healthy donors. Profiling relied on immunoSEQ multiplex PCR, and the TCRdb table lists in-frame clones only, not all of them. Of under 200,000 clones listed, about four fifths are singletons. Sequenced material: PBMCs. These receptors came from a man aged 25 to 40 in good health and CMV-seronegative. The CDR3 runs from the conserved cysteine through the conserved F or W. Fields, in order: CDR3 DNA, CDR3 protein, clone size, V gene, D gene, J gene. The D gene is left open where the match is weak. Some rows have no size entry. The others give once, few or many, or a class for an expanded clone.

TGTGCCAGCAGCTTAGCATTTTACGGGGGGACTAGCACAGATACGCAGTATTTT	CASSLAFYGGTSTDTQYF	once	TRBV7-8	TRBD2	TRBJ2-3
TGTGCCAGCAGTCCTCATTCGAGCGGGAGGACCGGGGAGCTGTTTTTT	CASSPHSSGRTGELFF	-	TRBV13	TRBD2	TRBJ2-2
TGTGCCAGCAGCCAAATCGGGGGTTGGGAGCTGTTTTTT	CASSQIGGWELFF	once	TRBV11-2	-	TRBJ2-2
TGTGCCAGCAGTTTCCCCGACAGGGTCAGTGGTGGCTACACCTTC	CASSFPDRVSGGYTF	-	TRBV28	TRBD1	TRBJ1-2
TGTGCCAGCAGTTACTCGAGTCTAGCGGGAGTCTACGAGCAGTACTTC	CASSYSSLAGVYEQYF	few	TRBV6-5	TRBD2	TRBJ2-7
TGTGCCAGCAGTGAAGCTAGCGGGGCGTGGGACGCCTACGAGCAGTACTTC	CASSEASGAWDAYEQYF	-	TRBV2	TRBD2	TRBJ2-7
TGTGCCAGCAGCGTGAGGGCAGGGGGGACAGATACGCAGTATTTT	CASSVRAGGTDTQYF	-	TRBV9	-	TRBJ2-3
TGTGCCAGCAGCTTAGCGCCTAGCGGGAATACCGGGGAGCTGTTTTTT	CASSLAPSGNTGELFF	-	TRBV7-6	TRBD2	TRBJ2-2
TGCGCCAGCAGCTTGGGGAGGATGGAGTACGAGCAGTACTTC	CASSLGRMEYEQYF	-	TRBV5-1	-	TRBJ2-7
TGTGCCTGGAGTGTACTACAGGGCTATGGCTACACCTTC	CAWSVLQGYGYTF	-	TRBV30	-	TRBJ1-2
TGTGCCAGCAGCTTTGGGGACAGGGTAGCCTACGAGCAGTACTTC	CASSFGDRVAYEQYF	-	TRBV5-6	TRBD1	TRBJ2-7
TGTGCCAGCAGCTTTAGATTGACAGGGGAAGATACGCAGTATTTT	CASSFRLTGEDTQYF	-	TRBV5-6	TRBD1	TRBJ2-3
TGTGCCAGCAGTTACTCAGCAGGTCAAAACTATGGCTACACCTTC	CASSYSAGQNYGYTF	-	TRBV6-5	-	TRBJ1-2
TGTGCCAGTCGGAGCCAGCAGGGTTACGCCTATGGCTACACCTTC	CASRSQQGYAYGYTF	-	TRBV19	-	TRBJ1-2
TGTGCCAGTAGTATTCTAGCGGGGTCAATCGACACCGGGGAGCTGTTTTTT	CASSILAGSIDTGELFF	-	TRBV19	TRBD2	TRBJ2-2
TGTGCCTGGAGTGCGGACAGGGTCGAGCTGTTTTTT	CAWSADRVELFF	many	TRBV30	TRBD1	TRBJ2-2
TGTGCCACCACCCGACTGGCAGGGGCCGACAATGAGCAGTTCTTC	CATTRLAGADNEQFF	-	TRBV14	-	TRBJ2-1
TGTGCCAGCAGCCTTAACAGGGTGGATACGCAGTATTTT	CASSLNRVDTQYF	-	TRBV7-8	-	TRBJ2-3
TGTGCCAGCAGCTTGGGTCTTCTGAGGACCTACAATGAGCAGTTCTTC	CASSLGLLRTYNEQFF	-	TRBV5-4	-	TRBJ2-1
TGTGCCAGCACCGAAAGGTACAGGGGGCAGTACAATGAGCAGTTCTTC	CASTERYRGQYNEQFF	-	TRBV2	TRBD1	TRBJ2-1
TGCGCCAGCCGAATCTCTATGACTCGGGGGGGGCTAGCTAATGAGCAGTTCTTC	CASRISMTRGGLANEQFF	once	TRBV5-1	TRBD2	TRBJ2-1
TGTGCCAGCAGTTTAGGTCCAGCGGTAGGGCAGTTCTTC	CASSLGPAVGQFF	once	TRBV27	-	TRBJ2-1
TGCGCCAGCAGCCCGAGACAGGGGATTATGAACACTGAAGCTTTCTTT	CASSPRQGIMNTEAFF	few	TRBV5-1	TRBD1	TRBJ1-1
TGTGCCAGCAGTTTACGTCGACTGGAACGGAGCAATGAGCAGTTCTTC	CASSLRRLERSNEQFF	-	TRBV27	-	TRBJ2-1
TGTGCCAGTAGTAGGCCAGGGAAAACGGCCGGGGAGCTGTTTTTT	CASSRPGKTAGELFF	-	TRBV19	-	TRBJ2-2
TGTGCCAGCAGTCCAGGGGGCGCGTATGGCTACACCTTC	CASSPGGAYGYTF	once	TRBV6-6	TRBD1	TRBJ1-2
TGCGCCAGCAGCCAAGCTCTACCTCACTCTGGAAACACCATATATTTT	CASSQALPHSGNTIYF	-	TRBV4-1	-	TRBJ1-3
TGTTCCAGCAGCTCCCAAGGGGGCACTGAAGCTTTCTTT	CSSSSQGGTEAFF	few	TRBV7-9	-	TRBJ1-1
TGTGCCAGCAGTTACGATGGGCAGGGCTACGAGCAGTACTTC	CASSYDGQGYEQYF	-	TRBV6-5	-	TRBJ2-7
TGCAGCGTTGAGTCCGGAGGACCGAACACTGAAGCTTTCTTT	CSVESGGPNTEAFF	-	TRBV29-1	-	TRBJ1-1
TGTGCCAGCAGCTTAGCGCGGGCGATTATTAATGAAAAACTGTTTTTT	CASSLARAIINEKLFF	-	TRBV7-8	-	TRBJ1-4
TGTGCCAGCAGCGCCCAGTTGGAGGGGCCGTCCTACGAGCAGTACTTC	CASSAQLEGPSYEQYF	-	TRBV14	-	TRBJ2-7
TGTGCCAGTAGTATAGGGGCCGTTGGGACTAGCGGGAGATCGGGTGAGCAGTTCTTC	CASSIGAVGTSGRSGEQFF	-	TRBV19	TRBD2	TRBJ2-1
TGTGCCAGCAGGAGGTTAGCGGGAGGGCCCTACGAGCAGTACTTC	CASRRLAGGPYEQYF	-	TRBV6-5	TRBD2	TRBJ2-7
TGTGCCAGCAGCTTATATTTGACGAGCGAGCAGTACTTC	CASSLYLTSEQYF	-	TRBV11-2	-	TRBJ2-7